The rows below give T cell receptor beta chains drawn from one sample of a study of early T cells in non-severe SARS-CoV-2 infection. Using its own MiXCR run on the 5' RACE reads, TCRdb lists one record per CDR3 protein. The sample carries 46,000 or so distinct CDR3 sequences, less than 15% recorded once. The material sequenced was whole blood. Receptors originate from an adult who was a healthcare worker with PCR-confirmed SARS-CoV-2 infection or an uninfected control (not recorded which). CDR3s include the opening cysteine and the closing phenylalanine or tryptophan. Each record gives: D gene, V gene, clone size, J gene, CDR3 protein, CDR3 DNA. A D gene is named only where the DNA matches it firmly. Clone sizes are given selectively: once, few, many, or a class where the clone is expanded.

d_call: -
v_call: TRBV12-3/TRBV12-4
clone_size: many
j_call: TRBJ1-5
cdr3_aa: CASSQDSSDQPQHF
cdr3_nt: TGTGCCAGCAGTCAAGACAGCTCCGATCAGCCCCAGCATTTT

d_call: -
v_call: TRBV20-1
clone_size: many
j_call: TRBJ1-1
cdr3_aa: CSARQGSGDTEAFF
cdr3_nt: TGCAGTGCTAGACAGGGTTCCGGGGACACTGAAGCTTTCTTT

d_call: TRBD1
v_call: TRBV29-1
clone_size: -
j_call: TRBJ2-3
cdr3_aa: CSAAGGSDTQYF
cdr3_nt: TGCAGCGCCGCAGGGGGTTCAGATACGCAGTATTTT

d_call: TRBD1
v_call: TRBV5-6
clone_size: many
j_call: TRBJ2-2
cdr3_aa: CASSFFRDRDPNTGELFF
cdr3_nt: TGTGCCAGCAGCTTCTTCCGGGACAGGGACCCGAACACCGGGGAGCTGTTTTTT

d_call: -
v_call: TRBV20-1
clone_size: few
j_call: TRBJ1-2
cdr3_aa: CSASGGRYYGYTF
cdr3_nt: TGCAGTGCTAGCGGGGGGCGCTACTATGGCTACACCTTC

d_call: -
v_call: TRBV5-6
clone_size: -
j_call: TRBJ1-5
cdr3_aa: CASSVTGVNQPQHF
cdr3_nt: TGTGCCAGCAGCGTGACAGGAGTCAATCAGCCCCAGCATTTT

d_call: -
v_call: TRBV9
clone_size: few
j_call: TRBJ2-6
cdr3_aa: CASSDGANVLTF
cdr3_nt: TGTGCCAGCAGCGATGGGGCCAACGTCCTGACTTTC

d_call: -
v_call: TRBV5-1
clone_size: -
j_call: TRBJ2-7
cdr3_aa: CASSLDRPYEQYF
cdr3_nt: TGCGCCAGCAGCTTAGATAGACCCTACGAGCAGTACTTC

d_call: TRBD2
v_call: TRBV19
clone_size: many
j_call: TRBJ2-3
cdr3_aa: CASSIAPLAGDSDTQYF
cdr3_nt: TGTGCCAGTAGTATAGCCCCACTAGCGGGAGATTCAGATACGCAGTATTTT

d_call: TRBD1
v_call: TRBV19
clone_size: many
j_call: TRBJ2-6
cdr3_aa: CASSAGTGDPQANVLTF
cdr3_nt: TGTGCCAGTAGCGCCGGGACAGGGGACCCTCAGGCCAACGTCCTGACTTTC

d_call: TRBD1
v_call: TRBV3-1
clone_size: -
j_call: TRBJ1-1
cdr3_aa: CVSSHRTGTGAEVFF
cdr3_nt: TGTGTCAGCAGCCACCGTACCGGGACAGGGGCTGAAGTTTTCTTT

d_call: TRBD2
v_call: TRBV7-9
clone_size: -
j_call: TRBJ2-5
cdr3_aa: CASSTRTSGRSQETQYF
cdr3_nt: TGTGCCAGCAGCACCCGGACTAGCGGGAGGTCTCAAGAGACCCAGTACTTC

d_call: -
v_call: TRBV5-6
clone_size: few
j_call: TRBJ2-1
cdr3_aa: CASSLISTDNEQFF
cdr3_nt: TGTGCCAGCAGCTTGATTAGCACAGACAATGAGCAGTTCTTC

d_call: -
v_call: TRBV20-1
clone_size: -
j_call: TRBJ1-5
cdr3_aa: CSARGIQDSNQPQHF
cdr3_nt: TGCAGTGCTAGAGGAATCCAGGACAGCAATCAGCCCCAGCATTTT

d_call: -
v_call: TRBV11-2
clone_size: -
j_call: TRBJ1-1
cdr3_aa: CASSSPLMNTEAFF
cdr3_nt: TGTGCCAGCAGCTCACCGCTCATGAACACTGAAGCTTTCTTT

d_call: -
v_call: TRBV6-6
clone_size: -
j_call: TRBJ2-2
cdr3_aa: CASSYSLTGELFF
cdr3_nt: TGTGCCAGCAGTTACAGTCTCACCGGGGAGCTGTTTTTT

d_call: -
v_call: TRBV12-3/TRBV12-4
clone_size: -
j_call: TRBJ1-1
cdr3_aa: CASSQSAGTEAFF
cdr3_nt: TGTGCCAGCAGCCAGTCCGCAGGCACTGAAGCTTTCTTT

d_call: -
v_call: TRBV28
clone_size: few
j_call: TRBJ1-1
cdr3_aa: CASLDGSTEAFF
cdr3_nt: TGTGCCAGCTTAGATGGGAGCACTGAAGCTTTCTTT

d_call: TRBD1
v_call: TRBV12-3/TRBV12-4
clone_size: many
j_call: TRBJ2-7
cdr3_aa: CASSYEQGAHEQYF
cdr3_nt: TGTGCCAGCAGTTATGAACAGGGGGCCCACGAGCAGTACTTC

d_call: -
v_call: TRBV7-3
clone_size: many
j_call: TRBJ2-2
cdr3_aa: CASSLRRRGELFF
cdr3_nt: TGTGCCAGCAGCTTACGTCGGCGGGGGGAGCTGTTTTTT

d_call: -
v_call: TRBV6-1
clone_size: -
j_call: TRBJ1-5
cdr3_aa: CASRPLSWFFNQPQHF
cdr3_nt: TGTGCCAGCAGACCCCTCTCTTGGTTCTTCAATCAGCCCCAGCATTTT

d_call: -
v_call: TRBV12-3/TRBV12-4
clone_size: -
j_call: TRBJ1-5
cdr3_aa: CASSRRDPYSNQPQHF
cdr3_nt: TGTGCCAGCAGTCGACGTGACCCCTATAGCAATCAGCCCCAGCATTTT

d_call: -
v_call: TRBV18
clone_size: many
j_call: TRBJ2-7
cdr3_aa: CASSQDGFAEQYF
cdr3_nt: TGTGCCAGCTCACAGGACGGGTTCGCCGAGCAGTACTTC

d_call: TRBD2
v_call: TRBV7-6
clone_size: -
j_call: TRBJ2-7
cdr3_aa: CASSLVAGTRAGAYEQYF
cdr3_nt: TGTGCCAGCAGCTTAGTTGCGGGGACAAGAGCGGGGGCGTACGAGCAGTACTTC

d_call: -
v_call: TRBV5-6
clone_size: many
j_call: TRBJ2-5
cdr3_aa: CASRSIPGLEYF
cdr3_nt: TGTGCCAGCAGAAGTATACCGGGACTCGAGTACTTC

d_call: -
v_call: TRBV30
clone_size: many
j_call: TRBJ1-1
cdr3_aa: CAWSAQGNTEAFF
cdr3_nt: TGTGCCTGGAGTGCACAGGGGAACACTGAAGCTTTCTTT

d_call: -
v_call: TRBV7-2
clone_size: -
j_call: TRBJ1-1
cdr3_aa: CASSLNTRSLNTEAFF
cdr3_nt: TGTGCCAGCAGCTTAAACACCCGATCATTGAACACTGAAGCTTTCTTT

d_call: -
v_call: TRBV12-3/TRBV12-4
clone_size: -
j_call: TRBJ1-1
cdr3_aa: CASSFGTNTEAFF
cdr3_nt: TGTGCCAGCAGTTTCGGGACGAACACTGAAGCTTTCTTT

d_call: -
v_call: TRBV2
clone_size: many
j_call: TRBJ2-2
cdr3_aa: CASIGGVGGELFF
cdr3_nt: TGTGCCAGCATTGGGGGCGTCGGCGGGGAGCTGTTTTTT

d_call: -
v_call: TRBV3-1
clone_size: many
j_call: TRBJ2-5
cdr3_aa: CASSHGLYTQYF
cdr3_nt: TGTGCCAGCAGCCATGGACTGTACACCCAGTACTTC

d_call: TRBD2
v_call: TRBV3-1
clone_size: many
j_call: TRBJ2-1
cdr3_aa: CASSQVRGRAWDNEQFF
cdr3_nt: TGTGCCAGCAGCCAAGTGAGAGGGAGGGCGTGGGACAATGAGCAGTTCTTC

d_call: -
v_call: TRBV5-1
clone_size: many
j_call: TRBJ2-1
cdr3_aa: CASSSLGGTYNEQFF
cdr3_nt: TGCGCCAGCTCTTCCCTAGGGGGTACCTACAATGAGCAGTTCTTC

d_call: TRBD2
v_call: TRBV6-6
clone_size: many
j_call: TRBJ2-7
cdr3_aa: CASSYPTSGSYEQYF
cdr3_nt: TGTGCCAGCAGTTACCCGACTAGCGGTTCCTACGAGCAGTACTTC

d_call: TRBD1
v_call: TRBV11-1
clone_size: -
j_call: TRBJ1-2
cdr3_aa: CASSWGQYGYTF
cdr3_nt: TGTGCCAGCAGCTGGGGACAGTATGGCTACACCTTC

d_call: -
v_call: TRBV28
clone_size: many
j_call: TRBJ2-6
cdr3_aa: CASSTQGAGANVLTF
cdr3_nt: TGTGCCAGCAGTACACAGGGTGCTGGGGCCAACGTCCTGACTTTC

d_call: -
v_call: TRBV6-5
clone_size: many
j_call: TRBJ1-1
cdr3_aa: CASSYGQKNTEAFF
cdr3_nt: TGTGCCAGCAGTTACGGACAGAAGAACACTGAAGCTTTCTTT

d_call: -
v_call: TRBV5-1
clone_size: -
j_call: TRBJ1-5
cdr3_aa: CASSLGINQPQHF
cdr3_nt: TGCGCCAGCAGCTTGGGGATTAATCAGCCCCAGCATTTT

d_call: -
v_call: TRBV18
clone_size: many
j_call: TRBJ1-5
cdr3_aa: CASSLTGDQPQHF
cdr3_nt: TGTGCCAGCTCACTTACGGGAGATCAGCCCCAGCATTTT

d_call: TRBD1
v_call: TRBV6-6
clone_size: many
j_call: TRBJ1-5
cdr3_aa: CASSYSRWQGVSLNQPQHF
cdr3_nt: TGTGCCAGCAGTTACTCTAGATGGCAGGGGGTGTCCCTTAATCAGCCCCAGCATTTT

d_call: -
v_call: TRBV29-1
clone_size: -
j_call: TRBJ2-7
cdr3_aa: CSVTSSDEQYF
cdr3_nt: TGCAGCGTTACTAGTTCCGACGAGCAGTACTTC

d_call: TRBD1
v_call: TRBV3-1
clone_size: -
j_call: TRBJ2-2
cdr3_aa: CASSRHRQGSDPGELFF
cdr3_nt: TGTGCCAGCAGCCGTCATCGACAGGGTTCTGATCCCGGGGAGTTGTTTTTT

d_call: -
v_call: TRBV21-1
clone_size: few
j_call: TRBJ2-1
cdr3_aa: CASSRQGASYNEQFF
cdr3_nt: TGTGCCAGCAGCAGACAGGGGGCTTCCTACAATGAGCAGTTCTTC

d_call: -
v_call: TRBV28
clone_size: many
j_call: TRBJ1-1
cdr3_aa: CASSLRGDTEAFF
cdr3_nt: TGTGCCAGCAGTTTAAGAGGGGACACTGAAGCTTTCTTT

d_call: -
v_call: TRBV29-1
clone_size: many
j_call: TRBJ1-2
cdr3_aa: CSVDRQGWNYGYTF
cdr3_nt: TGCAGCGTTGACCGTCAGGGGTGGAACTATGGCTACACCTTC

d_call: -
v_call: TRBV2
clone_size: many
j_call: TRBJ2-7
cdr3_aa: CASRRTPSYEQYF
cdr3_nt: TGTGCCAGCAGGAGGACCCCCTCCTACGAGCAGTACTTC

d_call: -
v_call: TRBV11-1
clone_size: few
j_call: TRBJ2-7
cdr3_aa: CASSGAGSYEQYF
cdr3_nt: TGTGCCAGCAGCGGCGCGGGTTCCTACGAGCAGTACTTC

d_call: TRBD2
v_call: TRBV3-1
clone_size: few
j_call: TRBJ2-3
cdr3_aa: CASSQEAGVAQYF
cdr3_nt: TGTGCCAGCAGCCAAGAAGCGGGGGTGGCGCAGTATTTT

d_call: TRBD1
v_call: TRBV5-5
clone_size: few
j_call: TRBJ2-1
cdr3_aa: CASSFPGQVDDEQFF
cdr3_nt: TGTGCCAGCAGCTTTCCGGGACAGGTAGATGATGAGCAGTTCTTC

d_call: -
v_call: TRBV21-1
clone_size: few
j_call: TRBJ2-1
cdr3_aa: CASSIRVRRHSYNEQFF
cdr3_nt: TGTGCCAGCAGCATAAGGGTGCGGAGGCACTCCTACAATGAGCAGTTCTTC

d_call: -
v_call: TRBV7-2
clone_size: few
j_call: TRBJ2-7
cdr3_aa: CASSSRDRNEQYF
cdr3_nt: TGTGCCAGCAGCTCCCGGGACCGGAACGAGCAGTACTTC

d_call: -
v_call: TRBV2
clone_size: many
j_call: TRBJ1-4
cdr3_aa: CASREDRTNEKLFF
cdr3_nt: TGTGCCAGCAGAGAGGACAGAACTAATGAAAAACTGTTTTTT

d_call: -
v_call: TRBV5-1
clone_size: many
j_call: TRBJ1-5
cdr3_aa: CASSLSRNQPQHF
cdr3_nt: TGCGCCAGCAGCTTGTCTAGGAATCAGCCCCAGCATTTT

d_call: -
v_call: TRBV7-8
clone_size: many
j_call: TRBJ1-1
cdr3_aa: CASSLSPGVDTEAFF
cdr3_nt: TGTGCCAGCAGCTTAAGTCCGGGGGTAGACACTGAAGCTTTCTTT

d_call: TRBD2
v_call: TRBV9
clone_size: -
j_call: TRBJ2-1
cdr3_aa: CASSARGGSSYNEQFF
cdr3_nt: TGTGCCAGCAGCGCCCGAGGCGGGAGCTCCTACAATGAGCAGTTCTTC

d_call: -
v_call: TRBV6-2/TRBV6-3
clone_size: -
j_call: TRBJ1-1
cdr3_aa: CASSYASRASLEATEAFF
cdr3_nt: TGTGCCAGCAGTTACGCGTCCCGGGCCTCTCTAGAGGCGACTGAAGCTTTCTTT

d_call: -
v_call: TRBV5-1
clone_size: many
j_call: TRBJ2-3
cdr3_aa: CASSPDSGVLSTDTQYF
cdr3_nt: TGCGCCAGCAGCCCAGATTCAGGCGTTCTCAGCACAGATACGCAGTATTTT

d_call: -
v_call: TRBV9
clone_size: many
j_call: TRBJ2-5
cdr3_aa: CASSVGTLRETQYF
cdr3_nt: TGTGCCAGCAGCGTAGGGACTCTCAGAGAGACCCAGTACTTC

d_call: TRBD1
v_call: TRBV29-1
clone_size: few
j_call: TRBJ1-2
cdr3_aa: CSVERQGGYRSYGYTF
cdr3_nt: TGCAGCGTTGAACGCCAGGGGGGTTACAGATCCTATGGCTACACCTTC

d_call: -
v_call: TRBV7-3
clone_size: -
j_call: TRBJ2-5
cdr3_aa: CASSPSPSQETRYF
cdr3_nt: TGTGCCAGCAGCCCTTCACCCTCGCAAGAGACCCGGTACTTC